Listed here are 6 T cell receptor beta chains from one sample, sequenced in a study of T cells in Graves' hyperthyroidism and ophthalmopathy. The TCR beta CDR3 regions underwent amplification using RNA transcripts as the source. The primer set for the first-round RT-PCR of the TCR CDR3 was HTBI. TCRdb re-called the multiplex PCR reads through MiXCR, storing one row per CDR3 protein. The table has some 570,000 distinct CDR3 sequences, 13% to 15% seen once. The sequencing input was blood. The receptors shown here come from a woman aged 18-29 years with Graves' ophthalmopathy.

The table lists this clonotype with many counts. The CDR3 bases are TGTGCCAGCAATGCGCCAGGCGGTTCCTACACCTTC. Amino acids: CASNAPGGSYTF. This chain connects TRBV6-2 or TRBV6-3 to TRBJ1-2; no definite D call. The germline gives CDR1 MNHEY, CDR2 SVGEGT. There are 12 residues in the CDR3. The germline V and J ends were trimmed by 7 bases and 10 bases, with 16 bases remaining between them.

This clonotype appeared a few times. The V gene is TRBV6-1, the J gene TRBJ1-2, with no clear D. The V end lost 0 bases, the J end lost 0 bases, and 11 bases lay between the germline ends. The CDR3 has 16 residues. Germline V gene lookup returns CDR1 MNHNS and CDR2 SASEGT. This chain's CDR3 is CASSEAREHANYGYTF. The CDR3 DNA follows: TGTGCCAGCAGTGAAGCGCGTGAACATGCTAACTATGGCTACACCTTC.

The chain uses TRBV6-1 and TRBJ2-7, with 9 bases identical to TRBD1. J was trimmed by 3 bases and V by 7 bases; bases with no gene match: 7. The CDR3 consists of 14 residues. Germline CDR1 reads MNHNS; CDR2 reads SASEGT. This chain's CDR3 is CASTPGTGLYEQYF. CDR3 sequence (DNA): TGTGCCAGCACCCCAGGGACAGGGCTCTACGAGCAGTACTTC.

The chain joins TRBV7-2 to TRBJ1-2; D is possibly TRBD1 (6 bases). This CDR3 spans 16 amino acids. Germline CDR1 reads SGHTA; CDR2 reads FQGNSA. V was clipped by 1 base and J by 7 bases, with 19 bases between them. CDR3 coding DNA: TGTGCCAGCAGCTTAGAGTCTACGGGGGCTCTGGGTGGCTACACCTTC. It specifies CASSLESTGALGGYTF.

This chain links TRBV24-1 with TRBJ1-5; tentatively, D is TRBD1 (5 bases). The ends were cut back, 2 bases at V and 5 bases at J, with 6 bases in the middle. Per the germline V gene, CDR1 is KGHDR and CDR2 is SFDVKD. CDR3 length: 13 residues. CDR3 in DNA: TGTGCCACCAGTGATTGGGGGGATCAGCCCCAGCATTTT. This sequence encodes CATSDWGDQPQHF.

The chain combines TRBV5-6 with TRBJ2-7; 8 positions match TRBD1. Per the germline V gene, CDR1 is SGHDT and CDR2 is YYEEEE. V lost 0 bases to trimming and J lost 0 bases; unmatched junction nucleotides: 5. The CDR3 has 16 residues. The CDR3 DNA reads TGTGCCAGCAGCTTGGTGCAGGGGGCGAGCTCCTACGAGCAGTACTTC. This codes for CASSLVQGASSYEQYF.